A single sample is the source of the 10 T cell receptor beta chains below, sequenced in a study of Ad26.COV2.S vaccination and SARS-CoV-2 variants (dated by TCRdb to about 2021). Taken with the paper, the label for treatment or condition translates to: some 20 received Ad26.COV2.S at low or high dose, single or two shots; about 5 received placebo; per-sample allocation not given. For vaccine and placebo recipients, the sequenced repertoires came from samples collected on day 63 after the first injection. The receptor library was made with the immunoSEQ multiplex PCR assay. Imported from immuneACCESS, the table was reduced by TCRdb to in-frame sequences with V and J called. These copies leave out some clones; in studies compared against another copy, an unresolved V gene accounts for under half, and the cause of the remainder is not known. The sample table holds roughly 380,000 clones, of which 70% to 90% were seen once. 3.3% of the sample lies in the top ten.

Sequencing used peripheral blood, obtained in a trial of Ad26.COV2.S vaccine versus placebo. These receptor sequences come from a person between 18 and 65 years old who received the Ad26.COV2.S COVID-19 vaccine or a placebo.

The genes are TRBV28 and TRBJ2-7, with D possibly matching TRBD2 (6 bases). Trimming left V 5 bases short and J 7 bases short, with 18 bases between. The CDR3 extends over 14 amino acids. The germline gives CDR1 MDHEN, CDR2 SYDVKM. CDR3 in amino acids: CASSPGGLVLEQYF. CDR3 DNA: TGTGCCAGCAGTCCCGGGGGTTTGGTTCTGGAGCAGTACTTC.

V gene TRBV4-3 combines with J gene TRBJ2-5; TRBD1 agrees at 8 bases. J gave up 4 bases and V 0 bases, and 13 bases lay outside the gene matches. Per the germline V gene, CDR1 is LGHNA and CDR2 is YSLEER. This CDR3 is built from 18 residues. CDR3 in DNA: TGCGCCAGCAGCCAAGATTGGGGCGGCAGGGGGCGTGTAGAGACCCAGTACTTC. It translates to CASSQDWGGRGRVETQYF.

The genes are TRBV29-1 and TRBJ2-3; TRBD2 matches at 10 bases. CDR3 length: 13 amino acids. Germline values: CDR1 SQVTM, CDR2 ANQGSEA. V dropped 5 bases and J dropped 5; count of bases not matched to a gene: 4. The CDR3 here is CSVSGGAGDTQYF. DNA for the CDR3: TGCAGCGTTAGCGGGGGGGCGGGAGATACGCAGTATTTT.

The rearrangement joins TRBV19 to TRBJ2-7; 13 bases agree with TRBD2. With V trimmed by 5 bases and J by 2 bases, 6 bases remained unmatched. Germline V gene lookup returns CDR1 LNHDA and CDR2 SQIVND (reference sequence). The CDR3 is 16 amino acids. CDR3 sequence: CASSPRLAGGPYEQYF. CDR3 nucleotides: TGTGCCAGTAGTCCCAGACTAGCGGGGGGACCCTACGAGCAGTACTTC.

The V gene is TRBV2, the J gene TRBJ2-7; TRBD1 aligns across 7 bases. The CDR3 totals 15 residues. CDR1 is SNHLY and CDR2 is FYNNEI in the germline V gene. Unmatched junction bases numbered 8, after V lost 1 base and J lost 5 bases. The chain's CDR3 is CASSEDRGDIDEQYF. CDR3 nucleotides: TGTGCCAGCAGTGAAGACAGGGGAGATATCGACGAGCAGTACTTC.

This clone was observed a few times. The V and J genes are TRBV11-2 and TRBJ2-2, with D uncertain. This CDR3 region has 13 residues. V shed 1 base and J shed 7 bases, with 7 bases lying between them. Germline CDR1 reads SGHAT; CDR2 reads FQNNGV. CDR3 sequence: CASSLGPGGELFF. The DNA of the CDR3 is TGTGCCAGCAGCTTAGGCCCGGGCGGGGAGCTGTTTTTT.

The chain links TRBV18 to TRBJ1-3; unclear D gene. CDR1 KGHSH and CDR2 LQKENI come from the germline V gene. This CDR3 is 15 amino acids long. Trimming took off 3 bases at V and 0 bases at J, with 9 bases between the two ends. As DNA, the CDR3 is TGTGCCAGCTCACCCGACCGCCGCTCTGGAAACACCATATATTTT. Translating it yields CASSPDRRSGNTIYF. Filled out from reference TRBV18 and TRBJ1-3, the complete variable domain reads NAGVMQNPRHLVRRRGQEARLRCSPMKGHSHVYWYRQLPEEGLKFMVYLQKENIIDESGMPKERFSAEFPKEGPSILRIQQVVRGDSAAYFCASSPDRRSGNTIYFGEGSWLTVV.

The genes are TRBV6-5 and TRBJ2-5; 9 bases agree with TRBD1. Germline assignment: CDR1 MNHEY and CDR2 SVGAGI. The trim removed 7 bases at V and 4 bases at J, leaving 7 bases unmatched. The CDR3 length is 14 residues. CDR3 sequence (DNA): TGTGCCAGCATTCAAACAGGGGGCGGAGAGACCCAGTACTTC. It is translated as CASIQTGGGETQYF.

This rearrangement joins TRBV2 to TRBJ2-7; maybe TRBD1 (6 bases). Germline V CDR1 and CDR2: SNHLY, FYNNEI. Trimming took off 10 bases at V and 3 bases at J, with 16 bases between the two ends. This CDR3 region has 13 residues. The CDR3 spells CATQGRRNYEQYF. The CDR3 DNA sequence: TGTGCCACCCAGGGGCGGAGGAACTACGAGCAGTACTTC. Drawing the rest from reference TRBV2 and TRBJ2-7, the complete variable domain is EPEVTQTPSHQVTQMGQEVILRCVPISNHLYFYWYRQILGQKVEFLVSFYNNEISEKSEIFDDQFSVERPDGSNFTLKIRSTKLEDSAMYFCATQGRRNYEQYFGPGTRLTVT.

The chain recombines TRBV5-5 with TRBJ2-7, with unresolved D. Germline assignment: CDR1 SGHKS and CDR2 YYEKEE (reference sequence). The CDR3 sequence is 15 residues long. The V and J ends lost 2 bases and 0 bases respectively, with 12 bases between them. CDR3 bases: TGTGCCAGCAGCTTCCAGGTTCTCATCTCCTACGAGCAGTACTTC. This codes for CASSFQVLISYEQYF.